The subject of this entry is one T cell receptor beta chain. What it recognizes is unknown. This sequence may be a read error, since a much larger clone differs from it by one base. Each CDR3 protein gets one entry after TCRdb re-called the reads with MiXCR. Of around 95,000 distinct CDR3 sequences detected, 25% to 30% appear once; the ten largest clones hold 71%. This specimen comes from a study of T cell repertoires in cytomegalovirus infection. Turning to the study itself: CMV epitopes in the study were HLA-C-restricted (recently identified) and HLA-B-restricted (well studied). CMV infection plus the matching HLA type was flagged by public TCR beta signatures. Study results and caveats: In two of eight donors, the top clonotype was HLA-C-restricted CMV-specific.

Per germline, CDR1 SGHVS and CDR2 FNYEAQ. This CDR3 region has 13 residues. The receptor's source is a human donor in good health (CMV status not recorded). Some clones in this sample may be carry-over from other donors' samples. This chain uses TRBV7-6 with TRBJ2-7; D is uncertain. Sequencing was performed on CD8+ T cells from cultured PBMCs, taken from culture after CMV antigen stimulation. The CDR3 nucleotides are TGTACCAGCAGCCCTGACAACTCCTACGAGCAGTACTTC. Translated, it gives CTSSPDNSYEQYF.